This entry features one T cell receptor beta chain sequence. CDR1 and CDR2 from the germline V gene are MNHEY and SMNVEV (reference sequence). The CDR3 has 14 amino acids. Trimming removed 7 bases at V and 4 bases at J, with 14 bases between. This sample was taken from a study of cytomegalovirus exposure and HLA in healthy donors. Researchers ran the PCR with 60 Vbeta and 13 Jbeta primers. Sequencing was performed with immunoSEQ multiplex PCR; in TCRdb, only in-frame clones are kept and a portion is missing. The sample carries around 130,000 clones, about two thirds recorded once. Sequenced material: PBMCs. This chain connects TRBV27 to TRBJ2-1; D unresolved. The TCR sequence derives from a human donor in good health. The CDR3 DNA reads as TGTGCCAGCACCTTAAGGAGTCCGTACAATGAGCAGTTCTTC. Amino acids: CASTLRSPYNEQFF.